The 30 T cell receptor beta chains below were found in one sample sequenced in a study of T cell repertoires in MIS-A myocarditis. Sequencing used immunoSEQ multiplex PCR; TCRdb keeps in-frame clones, though not all of them. The table includes about 11,000 clones, roughly 84% detected once. Specimen: right ventricle heart tissue obtained at autopsy. The receptors originated from a man aged 18-30 years with fulminant myocarditis from multisystem inflammatory syndrome in adults (MIS-A) after COVID-19.

The rearrangement links TRBV27 to TRBJ1-6; D uncertain. Deletions cut 5 bases from V and 4 bases from J, with 6 bases between. Per germline, CDR1 MNHEY and CDR2 SMNVEV (reference sequence). The CDR3 loop spans 13 amino acids. Here the CDR3 reads CASSPYYNSPLHF. As DNA, the CDR3 is TGTGCCAGCAGTCCATATTATAATTCACCCCTCCACTTT.

The chain recombines TRBV9 with TRBJ2-5; weak D call: TRBD2 (6 bases). Germline-derived CDR1 and CDR2 are SGDLS and YYNGEE. CDR3 length: 15 residues. Trimming cost V 4 bases and J 5 bases, with 18 bases left between them. The CDR3 here is CASSTVDYLGETQYF. In DNA form, the CDR3 reads TGTGCCAGCAGCACAGTGGACTACCTCGGGGAGACCCAGTACTTC. Using reference TRBV9 and TRBJ2-5 for the parts outside the CDR3, the full variable domain is DSGVTQTPKHLITATGQRVTLRCSPRSGDLSVYWYQQSLDQGLQFLIQYYNGEERAKGNILERFSAQQFPDLHSELNLSSLELGDSALYFCASSTVDYLGETQYFGPGTRLLVL.

This clone was counted once. The gene calls are TRBV28 and TRBJ1-2; possibly TRBD1 for D (6 bases). The CDR3 covers 16 residues. Germline-derived CDR1 and CDR2 are MDHEN and SYDVKM. V lost 7 bases, J lost 1 base, and 19 bases lay in between. CDR3 region: CASTLLRGGNNYGYTF. The CDR3 DNA follows: TGTGCCAGCACCCTCCTCCGAGGGGGTAATAACTATGGCTACACCTTC.

The chain has TRBV6-5 and TRBJ1-6; D possibly corresponds to TRBD1 (5 bases). The germline V and J ends were trimmed by 8 bases and 9 bases, with 17 bases remaining between them. There are 14 residues in the CDR3. Germline V lookup: CDR1 MNHEY, CDR2 SVGAGI. The CDR3 region has the DNA TGTGCCAGCTCCGCCGCCAGGGTGGGTTCACCCCTCCACTTT. Protein sequence: CASSAARVGSPLHF.

The chain recombines TRBV7-8 with TRBJ2-1, with D perhaps assigned TRBD1 or TRBD2 (5 bases each). The CDR3 totals 15 residues. Between the trimmed V and J ends, which lost 4 bases and 0 bases, there was a span of 10 bases. The germline CDR1 and CDR2 sequences are SGHVS and FQNEAQ. CDR3 residues: CASSSRGRSYNEQFF. The DNA of the CDR3 is TGTGCCAGCAGCTCACGGGGCCGCTCCTACAATGAGCAGTTCTTC.

This clone came up once. This sequence joins TRBV6-5 and TRBJ1-3; D not resolved. This CDR3 has 14 residues. Between the trimmed V and J ends, which lost 2 bases and 0 bases, there was a span of 5 bases. Germline assignment: CDR1 MNHEY and CDR2 SVGAGI. CDR3 amino acids: CASSYGSSGNTIYF. CDR3 in DNA: TGTGCCAGCAGTTACGGGAGCTCTGGAAACACCATATATTTT.

The rearrangement joins TRBV6-6 to TRBJ2-5; 7 nucleotides line up with TRBD1. Per the germline V gene, CDR1 is MNHNY and CDR2 is SVGAGI (reference sequence). After removal of 0 bases from V and 2 bases from J, the junction contained 3 bases not matched to a gene. The CDR3 runs 15 residues. CDR3 nucleotides: TGTGCCAGCAGTTACTCGAGGACAGGACAAGAGACCCAGTACTTC. The encoded protein is CASSYSRTGQETQYF.

This clone was observed a single time. The J gene is TRBJ2-5, the V gene TRBV10-2, with 7 bases lining up with TRBD1. V lost 7 bases to trimming and J lost 5 bases; unmatched junction nucleotides: 19. CDR1 and CDR2 (germline): WSHSY, SAAADI. The CDR3 covers 17 residues. The CDR3: CASTFIDSGGVGETQYF. DNA of the CDR3: TGCGCCAGCACCTTTATAGATTCAGGGGGTGTAGGGGAGACCCAGTACTTC.

The J gene is TRBJ2-3, the V gene TRBV29-1; D is uncertain. This CDR3 has 12 residues. Germline V gene lookup returns CDR1 SQVTM and CDR2 ANQGSEA. V was clipped by 4 bases and J by 5 bases, with 10 bases between them. CDR3 residues: CSVGQVEDTQYF. CDR3 DNA sequence: TGCAGCGTTGGGCAGGTAGAAGATACGCAGTATTTT.

The CDR3 spells CASSFGLAGEDSTDTQYF. DNA of the CDR3: TGTGCCAGCAGCTTTGGACTAGCGGGAGAGGATAGCACAGATACGCAGTATTTT. The J gene is TRBJ2-3, the V gene TRBV7-6; 13 bases are a match to TRBD2. Germline V CDR1 and CDR2: SGHVS, FNYEAQ. CDR3 length equals 18 residues. V trimming: 3 bases; J trimming: 0 bases; junction bases outside the gene matches: 6. Based on the CDR3 plus reference TRBV7-6 and TRBJ2-3, the full variable domain is GAGVSQSPRYKVTKRGQDVALRCDPISGHVSLYWYRQALGQGPEFLTYFNYEAQQDKSGLPNDRFSAERPEGSISTLTIQRTEQRDSAMYRCASSFGLAGEDSTDTQYFGPGTRLTVL.

V is TRBV19 and J is TRBJ1-2, with D uncertain. This CDR3 region has 13 residues. Trimming removed 6 bases from V and 3 bases from J, with 11 bases in between. In germline, CDR1 is LNHDA, CDR2 SQIVND (reference sequence). DNA for the CDR3: TGTGCCAGTAGCCCCGACGGCTACTATGGCTACACCTTC. Amino acids: CASSPDGYYGYTF. Filled out from reference TRBV19 and TRBJ1-2, the complete variable domain reads DGGITQSPKYLFRKEGQNVTLSCEQNLNHDAMYWYRQDPGQGLRLIYYSQIVNDFQKGDIAEGYSVSREKKESFPLTVTSAQKNPTAFYLCASSPDGYYGYTFGSGTRLTVV.

This chain joins TRBV5-1 and TRBJ1-6; 8 bases map to TRBD1. CDR1 is SGHRS, CDR2 YFSETQ, per germline. V lost 3 bases to trimming and J lost 7 bases; unmatched junction nucleotides: 3. The CDR3 has 14 residues. The CDR3 here is CASSYGQGNSPLHF. The CDR3 DNA reads TGCGCCAGCAGCTACGGACAGGGAAATTCACCCCTCCACTTT. Based on the CDR3 plus reference TRBV5-1 and TRBJ1-6, the full variable domain is KAGVTQTPRYLIKTRGQQVTLSCSPISGHRSVSWYQQTPGQGLQFLFEYFSETQRNKGNFPGRFSGRQFSNSRSEMNVSTLELGDSALYLCASSYGQGNSPLHFGNGTRLTVT.

The V gene is TRBV29-1, the J gene TRBJ1-2; D unclear. CDR1 SQVTM and CDR2 ANQGSEA come from the germline V gene. V lost 7 bases to trimming and J lost 6 bases, with 12 bases between them. CDR3 size: 11 residues. CDR3 bases: TGCAGCGCCGACCCGGGCGATGGCTACACCTTC. Protein sequence: CSADPGDGYTF.

The genes are TRBV12-1 and TRBJ1-5. TRBV12-1 is marked as a pseudogene. The CDR3 sequence is 19 residues long. The chain's CDR3 is CASSFDFSEVGLYNQPQHF. For the CDR3, the DNA is TGTGCCAGCAGCTTTGATTTCAGTGAGGTGGGTCTTTATAATCAGCCCCAGCATTTT.

The chain has TRBV5-6 and TRBJ1-2; TRBD1 matches at 11 bases. V shed 9 bases and J 6 bases; nucleotides not matched to a gene: 16. This CDR3 is 16 amino acids long. Germline V gives CDR1 SGHDT, CDR2 YYEEEE. CDR3 sequence reads: CANSPEPTDRGHGYTF. In nucleotides, the CDR3 is TGTGCCAACAGTCCGGAACCGACGGACAGGGGGCATGGCTACACCTTC.

This chain uses TRBV5-6 with TRBJ1-6, with a weak D call TRBD1 (5 bases). CDR1 SGHDT and CDR2 YYEEEE come from the germline V gene. With 2 bases removed from V and 8 bases from J, the gap between germline ends came to 11 bases. The CDR3 covers 14 residues. CDR3 residues: CASSLPRADSPLHF. CDR3 nucleotides: TGTGCCAGCAGCTTACCCAGGGCTGATTCACCCCTCCACTTT. Full variable domain (remainder filled in from reference TRBV5-6 and TRBJ1-6): DAGVTQSPTHLIKTRGQQVTLRCSPKSGHDTVSWYQQALGQGPQFIFQYYEEEERQRGNFPDRFSGHQFPNYSSELNVNALLLGDSALYLCASSLPRADSPLHFGNGTRLTVT.

The chain carries TRBV15 and TRBJ1-2, with D possibly matching TRBD1 (6 bases). Per the germline V gene, CDR1 is LNHNV and CDR2 is YYDKDF (reference sequence). This CDR3 is 15 amino acids long. Deletions cut 2 bases from V and 2 bases from J, with 12 bases between. CDR3 sequence: CATSRTTGANYGYTF. The CDR3 bases are TGTGCCACCAGCAGAACGACAGGAGCCAACTATGGCTACACCTTC.

The chain uses TRBV9 and TRBJ2-1, with D uncertain. CDR3 size: 14 residues. The V gene lost 0 bases and the J gene lost 5 bases, with 9 bases spanning the gap. From germline, CDR1 is SGDLS and CDR2 YYNGEE. The DNA for the CDR3 is TGTGCCAGCAGCGTAGGTCGGCCACACAATGAGCAGTTCTTC. This encodes CASSVGRPHNEQFF. Full variable domain (outside the CDR3, taken from reference TRBV9 and TRBJ2-1): DSGVTQTPKHLITATGQRVTLRCSPRSGDLSVYWYQQSLDQGLQFLIQYYNGEERAKGNILERFSAQQFPDLHSELNLSSLELGDSALYFCASSVGRPHNEQFFGPGTRLTVL.

This chain links TRBV7-2 with TRBJ2-1; D is ambiguous. The CDR3 sequence is 11 residues long. Per the germline V gene, CDR1 is SGHTA and CDR2 is FQGNSA. The V and J ends lost 5 bases and 10 bases respectively, with 9 bases between them. CDR3 amino acids: CASSDTVEQFF. In DNA form, the CDR3 reads TGTGCCAGCAGCGACACGGTAGAGCAGTTCTTC.

This sequence joins TRBV2 and TRBJ1-2; no reliable D call. Germline CDR1 reads SNHLY; CDR2 reads FYNNEI. Trimming pared 3 bases from V and 10 bases from J, leaving 12 bases between. The CDR3 has 12 amino acids. CDR3 sequence reads: CASSDHYDAYTF. In nucleotides, the CDR3 is TGTGCCAGCAGTGATCATTATGATGCCTACACCTTC.

The CDR3 is CASSQDLTRAYEQYF. In DNA, the CDR3 is TGTGCCAGCAGCCAAGATCTCACTAGGGCCTACGAGCAGTACTTC. This rearrangement joins TRBV3-1 (or the pseudogene TRBV3-2) to TRBJ2-7, with D maybe TRBD2 (5 bases). This CDR3 spans 15 amino acids. V was trimmed by 0 bases and J by 2 bases, leaving 11 bases between them. Per germline, CDR1 LGHDT and CDR2 YNNKEL (reference sequence).

The rearrangement uses TRBV3-1 (or the pseudogene TRBV3-2) and TRBJ2-2; D is uncertain. V was shortened by 0 bases and J by 0 bases, with 14 bases between the two germline ends. The CDR3 sequence is 18 residues long. From germline, CDR1 is LGHDT and CDR2 YNNKEL (reference sequence). CDR3 region: CASSQEIQRDANTGELFF. In nucleotides, the CDR3 is TGTGCCAGCAGCCAAGAAATACAGCGCGACGCGAACACCGGGGAGCTGTTTTTT.

V is TRBV6-5 and J is TRBJ2-7; the D gene is possibly TRBD2 (5 bases). Germline CDR1 and CDR2: MNHEY and SVGAGI. This CDR3 comprises 12 residues. Between the trimmed V and J ends, which lost 5 bases and 5 bases, there was a span of 10 bases. The CDR3, as DNA: TGTGCCAGCAGTATTCTAGCAAACGAGCAGTACTTC. Translated: CASSILANEQYF.

J is TRBJ2-5 and V is TRBV11-2; D is perhaps TRBD1 or TRBD2 (5 bases each). Germline CDR1 is SGHAT and CDR2 is FQNNGV. V was clipped by 3 bases and J by 4 bases, with 21 bases between them. The CDR3 extends over 17 amino acids. Written as DNA, the CDR3 is TGTGCCAGCAGCTTGATTGGCCCGGGACGTACCGTAGAGACCCAGTACTTC. Its translation is CASSLIGPGRTVETQYF.

In this sample, this clone turned up a few times. V usage is TRBV5-1 and J usage is TRBJ1-2; D may be TRBD1 (5 bases). The germline V and J ends were trimmed by 1 base and 8 bases, with 15 bases remaining between them. From germline, CDR1 is SGHRS and CDR2 YFSETQ. CDR3 size: 14 residues. In DNA form, the CDR3 reads TGCGCCAGCAGCTTGTACCGGGGCGCGGGGGGCTACACCTTC. It translates to CASSLYRGAGGYTF.

This clone turned up a few times. CDR3 amino acids: CASSSLSIGFGTEAFF. The CDR3 bases are TGTGCCAGCTCATCCCTTTCGATTGGGTTCGGCACTGAAGCTTTCTTT. The J gene is TRBJ1-1, the V gene TRBV18; D not certain. V lost 5 bases and J lost 4, with 20 bases in between. The CDR3 contains 16 residues. Germline V lookup: CDR1 KGHSH, CDR2 LQKENI.

This clone was seen a single time. The chain carries TRBV25-1 and TRBJ2-5, with 9 bases lining up with TRBD2. This CDR3 region has 18 residues. Unmatched junction bases numbered 14, after V lost 3 bases and J lost 3 bases. Germline values: CDR1 MGHDK, CDR2 SYGVNS. The CDR3 region has the DNA TGTGCCAGCAGTGACCCTTTCCCTAGCGGGGTGATTAAAGAGACCCAGTACTTC. This gives the protein CASSDPFPSGVIKETQYF.

This chain's CDR3 is CASRSSGGAAKNIQYF. The CDR3 coding sequence is TGTGCCAGCAGGTCTAGTGGGGGGGCGGCCAAAAACATTCAGTACTTC. The chain is built from TRBV27 and TRBJ2-4; tentative D call: TRBD2 (7 bases). The V gene lost 6 bases and the J gene lost 1 base, with 16 bases spanning the gap. Germline V gene data show CDR1 as MNHEY and CDR2 as SMNVEV (reference sequence). The length of the CDR3 is 16 residues.

The V call is TRBV5-6, the J call TRBJ2-2; D is tentatively TRBD1 or TRBD2 (5 bases each). V was clipped by 9 bases and J by 7 bases, with 16 bases between them. The germline V gene encodes CDR1 SGHDT and CDR2 YYEEEE. The length of the CDR3 is 13 residues. In nucleotides, the CDR3 is TGTGCCACACGCCCTGGGGGTGGCGGGGAGCTGTTTTTT. Its protein is CATRPGGGGELFF. The full variable domain, completed using reference TRBV5-6 and TRBJ2-2, is DAGVTQSPTHLIKTRGQQVTLRCSPKSGHDTVSWYQQALGQGPQFIFQYYEEEERQRGNFPDRFSGHQFPNYSSELNVNALLLGDSALYLCATRPGGGGELFFGEGSRLTVL.

The CDR3 loop reads CASSAQGGGNSPLHF. In nucleotides, the CDR3 is TGTGCCAGCAGCGCACAGGGTGGAGGGAATTCACCCCTCCACTTT. The chain combines TRBV7-6 with TRBJ1-6; tentatively, D is TRBD1 (6 bases). Trimming left V 5 bases short and J 7 bases short, with 15 bases between. This CDR3 is built from 15 residues. Germline assignment: CDR1 SGHVS and CDR2 FNYEAQ.